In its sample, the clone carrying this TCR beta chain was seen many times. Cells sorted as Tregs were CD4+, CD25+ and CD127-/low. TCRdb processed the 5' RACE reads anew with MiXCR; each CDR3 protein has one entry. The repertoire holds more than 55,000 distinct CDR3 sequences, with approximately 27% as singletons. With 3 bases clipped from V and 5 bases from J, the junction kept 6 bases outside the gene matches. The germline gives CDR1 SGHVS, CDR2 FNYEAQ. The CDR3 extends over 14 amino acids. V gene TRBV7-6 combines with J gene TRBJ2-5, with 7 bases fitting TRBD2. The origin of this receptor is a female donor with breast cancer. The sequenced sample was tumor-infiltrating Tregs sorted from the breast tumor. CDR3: CASSFGTIGETQYF. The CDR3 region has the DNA TGTGCCAGCAGCTTTGGGACTATCGGGGAGACCCAGTACTTC.